This T cell receptor beta chain was found in a study of T cells in Graves' hyperthyroidism and ophthalmopathy. Any patient presenting with uncontrolled infection, other autoimmune disease, pregnancy or lactation was left out. Each diagnosis drew on symptoms, thyroxine, TRAb, thyroid ultrasound and orbital computed tomography findings. Amplification yielded TCR beta CDR3 regions, with RNA transcripts as the source. The HTBI primer set served for first-round RT-PCR of the TCR CDR3. TCRdb re-called the multiplex PCR reads through MiXCR, storing one row per CDR3 protein. The table lists over 500,000 distinct CDR3 sequences, 46% of them singletons. General study results and limits: Blood also showed most of the thyroid clonotypes that were expanded above 0.001.

Note on this clonotype: What it binds is not known.

The sample comprised peripheral blood or thyroid tissue (not recorded which). This TCR was recovered from an adult woman with Graves' disease, either hyperthyroidism or ophthalmopathy (not recorded which).

Here the CDR3 DNA reads TGCAGCGTTGAATTTGCGGGGGTTCCACAAGAGACCCAGTACTTC. This translates into CSVEFAGVPQETQYF. The chain recombines TRBV29-1 with TRBJ2-5; TRBD2 aligns across 7 bases. With V trimmed by 2 bases and J by 2 bases, 8 bases remained unmatched. The CDR3 is made up of 15 amino acids. The germline gives CDR1 SQVTM, CDR2 ANQGSEA.